The next 5 T cell receptor beta chains were all read from a single sample in a study of T-cell reconstitution after alpha-beta-depleted transplantation in children (dated by TCRdb to about 2016). Libraries came from PCR. Sequenced using an Illumina HiSeq 2500. Molecular barcoding was employed in the preparation of TCR libraries, with unique molecular identifiers being used to normalize TCRbeta repertoire quantification. Using fastp at Q25 and MiXCR, TCRdb reprocessed the public reads and kept productive beta chains. Each entry is one CDR3 protein sequence, shown with its most common DNA and genes. The sample table records fewer than 500,000 distinct CDR3 sequences; about 40% of these occur just once. The ten largest clones take up around a quarter of the sample. The treatment or condition label for this specimen denotes: allogeneic hematopoietic cell transplantation with graft depleted of TCRalphabeta T cells and CD19 B cells.

The material sequenced was PBMCs, taken before TCRalphabeta/CD19-depleted stem cell transplant. Receptors were obtained from a girl aged 2-15 years with aplastic anemia, due to receive a stem cell transplant.

The gene calls are TRBV4-2 and TRBJ2-5; 8 bases map to TRBD2. This CDR3 is 15 amino acids long. V was clipped by 3 bases and J by 0 bases; unmatched bases: 3. Germline CDR1 LGHNA, CDR2 YNFKEQ. The CDR3 sequence: CASSHLAGDQETQYF. CDR3 sequence (DNA): TGTGCCAGCAGCCATCTAGCGGGTGACCAAGAGACCCAGTACTTC.

This clonotype was seen ten or more times. Here the CDR3 DNA reads TGTGCCAGCACCCTCGGCTACAGCGGGACTGAAGCTTTCTTT. This encodes CASTLGYSGTEAFF. The chain couples TRBV5-6 to TRBJ1-1; D unclear. CDR1 is SGHDT, CDR2 YYEEEE, per germline. V lost 6 bases, J lost 5 bases, and 17 bases lay in between. The CDR3 spans 14 residues.

This clonotype was found many times. The chain has TRBV5-1 and TRBJ1-5; D remains unclear. Germline CDR1 is SGHRS and CDR2 is YFSETQ. Trimming took 4 bases from V and 2 from J, leaving 10 bases between them. The CDR3 is made up of 14 amino acids. The CDR3 nucleotides are TGCGCCAGCAGCGAAGGCTGGGGCAATCAGCCCCAGCATTTT. It codes for CASSEGWGNQPQHF.

The V and J genes are TRBV25-1 and TRBJ1-2, with D uncertain. V lost 10 bases, J lost 8 bases, and 17 bases lay in between. Germline CDR1 MGHDK, CDR2 SYGVNS. This CDR3 contains 12 residues. The CDR3 DNA reads TGTGCCACCAACCACCTGGGTTCCGGCTACACCTTC. Its protein is CATNHLGSGYTF.

The rearrangement uses TRBV7-9 and TRBJ2-7, with 7 bases aligning to TRBD1. Germline V gene data show CDR1 as SEHNR and CDR2 as FQNEAQ (reference sequence). This CDR3 contains 15 residues. V gave up 6 bases and J gave up 4 bases; unmatched junction bases: 12. The CDR3 sequence is CASSPPQGNGYEQYF. CDR3 nucleotides: TGTGCCAGCAGTCCCCCACAGGGGAATGGGTACGAGCAGTACTTC.